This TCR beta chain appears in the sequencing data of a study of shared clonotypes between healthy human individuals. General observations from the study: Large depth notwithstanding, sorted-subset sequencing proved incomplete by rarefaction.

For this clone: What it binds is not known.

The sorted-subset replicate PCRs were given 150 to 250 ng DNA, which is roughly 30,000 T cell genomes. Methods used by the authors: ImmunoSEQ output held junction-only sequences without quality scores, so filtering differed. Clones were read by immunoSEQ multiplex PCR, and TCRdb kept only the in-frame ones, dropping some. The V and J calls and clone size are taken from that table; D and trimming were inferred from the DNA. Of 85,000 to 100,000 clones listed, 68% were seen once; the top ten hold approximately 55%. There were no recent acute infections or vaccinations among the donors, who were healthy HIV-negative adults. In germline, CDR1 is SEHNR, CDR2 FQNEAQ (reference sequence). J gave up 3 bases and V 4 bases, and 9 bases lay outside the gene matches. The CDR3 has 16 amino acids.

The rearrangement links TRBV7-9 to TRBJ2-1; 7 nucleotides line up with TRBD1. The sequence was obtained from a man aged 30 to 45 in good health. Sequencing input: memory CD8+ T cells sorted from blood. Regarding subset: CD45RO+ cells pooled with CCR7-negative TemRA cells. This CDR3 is CASSSKEQGNYNEQFF. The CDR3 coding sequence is TGTGCCAGCAGCTCTAAGGAACAGGGGAACTACAATGAGCAGTTCTTC.